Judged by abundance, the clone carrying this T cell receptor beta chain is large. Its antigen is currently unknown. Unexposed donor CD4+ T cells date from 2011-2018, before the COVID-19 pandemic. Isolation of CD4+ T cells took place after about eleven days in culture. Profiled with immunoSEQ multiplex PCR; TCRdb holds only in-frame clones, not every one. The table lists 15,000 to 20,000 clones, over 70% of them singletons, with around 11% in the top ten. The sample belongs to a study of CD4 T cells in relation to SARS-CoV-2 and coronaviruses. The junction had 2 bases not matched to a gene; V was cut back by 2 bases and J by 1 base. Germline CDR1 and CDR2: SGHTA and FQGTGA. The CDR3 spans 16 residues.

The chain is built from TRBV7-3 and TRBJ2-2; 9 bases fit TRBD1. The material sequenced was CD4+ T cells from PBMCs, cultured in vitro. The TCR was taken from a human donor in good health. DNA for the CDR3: TGTGCCAGCAGCTTAGGGGGACAGGGGAACACCGGGGAGCTGTTTTTT. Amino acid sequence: CASSLGGQGNTGELFF.